This record looks at one T cell receptor beta chain sequence and its context. The antigen remains unidentified. PCR amplification relied on 60 Vbeta primers (plus 13 Jbeta primers). The data were produced by immunoSEQ multiplex PCR, yet TCRdb's version contains in-frame clones alone and is incomplete. In the table there are roughly 150,000 clones, roughly 76% of which are singletons. The data stem from a study of cytomegalovirus exposure and HLA in healthy donors. General observations from the study: Earlier results showed most TCR beta V segments being productive about 87% or about 30% of the time.

The CDR3 has 14 amino acids. Germline V gives CDR1 MNHNS, CDR2 SASEGT. Trimming cost V 6 bases and J 5 bases; bases outside gene matches: 2. This sequence originates from a male donor in good health and CMV-seronegative. Sequences were obtained from PBMCs. The chain has TRBV6-1 and TRBJ2-1, with 12 positions matching TRBD2. The DNA of the CDR3 is TGTGCCAGCAGCCTAGCGGGGGGGAACAATGAGCAGTTCTTC. As protein: CASSLAGGNNEQFF.